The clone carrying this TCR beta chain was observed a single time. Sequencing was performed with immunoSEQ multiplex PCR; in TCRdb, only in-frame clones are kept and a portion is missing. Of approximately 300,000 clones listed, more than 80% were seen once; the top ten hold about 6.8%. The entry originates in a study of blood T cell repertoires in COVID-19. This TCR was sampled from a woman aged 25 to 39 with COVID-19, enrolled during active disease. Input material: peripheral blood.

The CDR3 nucleotides read TGTGCCAGCAGCTTCGGGGCGCGGGAGGGCCCCTACAATGAGCAGTTCTTC. Its protein is CASSFGAREGPYNEQFF. This chain uses TRBV7-3 with TRBJ2-1, with 9 positions matching TRBD2. The germline V gene encodes CDR1 SGHTA and CDR2 FQGTGA. The CDR3 runs 17 residues. The V gene end was trimmed by 3 bases and the J gene end by 2 bases; junction bases not matched to a gene: 8.